This T cell receptor (beta chain) is from a study of blood T cell repertoires in COVID-19 (dated by TCRdb to between 2020 and 2021). About the investigation overall: Samples covering the acute and convalescent phases of COVID-19 were provided by collaborators in the United States, Italy and Spain. The repertoires were released in a freely available public database intended as a resource for research on the immune response to SARS-CoV-2. The material from the prospective study consisted of cDNA or gDNA derived from T cells, B-cell-depleted T cells, or PBMCs. Deeply sampled blood TCRbeta repertoires from subjects exposed to, actively infected with, or recovered from COVID-19 were included in the dataset. HLA class I and class II types, where available, came from metadata supplied by the sample provider rather than from assay-based typing. Nearly every sample came with metadata listing a de-identified subject ID, COVID-19 status, age in years and sex. The samples were drawn from the first 160 participants of the ongoing ImmuneRACE study and from 1,200 or so subjects provided by 6 global collaborators.

The immunoSEQ Assay, a bias-controlled multiplex PCR, was used to amplify TCRbeta CDR3 regions from genomic DNA. As for the original processing: The number of nucleated cells in each sample was estimated by amplification of reference gene primers within the assay. To quantify the absolute abundance of each unique TCRbeta CDR3 rearrangement, sequence reads were collapsed and filtered. For each sample, productive Simpson clonality was calculated as the square root of Simpson's diversity index over productive rearrangements. TCRdb holds this immuneACCESS table with in-frame rearrangements only. Some clones are missing; in checked studies, unresolved V genes explain under half, and the rest has no known cause. V and J calls and clone size are those listed in that table; D and trimming were worked out from the DNA. The sample contains 180,000 or so clones, more than 75% of them found a single time. Around 8.1% of the sample is taken by the ten largest.

With regard to this clone: This clone's antigen is unknown. Base qualities were left out, and no much larger clone turns up one base away.

The collaborating institutions used their own protocols to collect whole blood in K2EDTA tubes. For TCRbeta analysis, collaborator samples were shipped as frozen whole blood, as isolated PBMCs, or as DNA extracted from either sample type. General study outcomes and caveats: The amount of clinical and demographic metadata varied by source and participant and was provided uncurated.

The CDR3 holds 15 amino acids from the cysteine to the phenylalanine. Here the CDR3 DNA is all that survives: 45 bases in frame from base 1. The germline V gene gives CDR1 as SGHDN and CDR2 as FVKESK. Cut back by 5 bases and 1 base, the V and J ends lie 14 bases apart. The sample was peripheral blood. The TCR sequence derives from a woman aged 50 to 65 with active or convalescent COVID-19. The chain joins TRBV14 to TRBJ1-1; a tentative D call is TRBD1 (6 bases match). CDR3 sequence: CASSGTRGPNTEAFF. The bases are TGTGCCAGCAGCGGTACCAGGGGACCGAACACTGAAGCTTTCTTT.